A selection of T cell receptor beta chains follows, all from one sample in a study of cytotoxic CD8 clonotypes in ibrutinib-treated CLL. The repertoire was sequenced with immunoSEQ multiplex PCR; TCRdb's copy has only in-frame clones and lacks some. The sample contains around 9,600 clones, about 59% of which appear only once. Source: PBMCs, taken before ibrutinib treatment. The receptors here all came from a human donor with chronic lymphocytic leukemia. Both conserved end residues are part of each CDR3. A D gene is named only where the DNA matches it firmly. Only part of the rows carry a size: once, few, many, or a class if the clone is expanded.

cdr3_nt: TGTGCCAGCTCAAAGACAGGGGTTTACTCTGGAAACACCATATATTTT
cdr3_aa: CASSKTGVYSGNTIYF
v_call: TRBV27
j_call: TRBJ1-3
d_call: TRBD1
clone_size: .

cdr3_nt: TGTGCCAGCAGTTTTAAGGAGGGGAGTGCCCAGTACTTC
cdr3_aa: CASSFKEGSAQYF
v_call: TRBV27
j_call: TRBJ2-5
d_call: .
clone_size: .

cdr3_nt: TGCGCCAGCAGCTTCGGAGGGGCCGGCGCCGGGGAGCTGTTTTTT
cdr3_aa: CASSFGGAGAGELFF
v_call: TRBV5-1
j_call: TRBJ2-2
d_call: .
clone_size: .

cdr3_nt: TGTGCCAGCTCATCTGGACAGGGTTACTACGAGCAGTACTTC
cdr3_aa: CASSSGQGYYEQYF
v_call: TRBV18
j_call: TRBJ2-7
d_call: TRBD1
clone_size: .

cdr3_nt: TGTGCCAGCAGCCCTCATAGCGGGAGCTCCTACGAGCAGTACTTC
cdr3_aa: CASSPHSGSSYEQYF
v_call: TRBV6-5
j_call: TRBJ2-7
d_call: TRBD2
clone_size: .

cdr3_nt: TGTGCCAGCAGTTTGAACAGTCCCTCCTACGAGCAGTACTTC
cdr3_aa: CASSLNSPSYEQYF
v_call: TRBV28
j_call: TRBJ2-7
d_call: .
clone_size: .

cdr3_nt: TGTGCCATCAGTGACCCAGGGGAGGCCTCCTACGAGCAGTACTTC
cdr3_aa: CAISDPGEASYEQYF
v_call: TRBV10-3
j_call: TRBJ2-7
d_call: .
clone_size: .

cdr3_nt: TGTGCCAGCTCACCAAGGCCAGCTTCCACTGAAGCTTTCTTT
cdr3_aa: CASSPRPASTEAFF
v_call: TRBV18
j_call: TRBJ1-1
d_call: .
clone_size: medium-sized

cdr3_nt: TGTGCCAGCAGTGAATTCCCGGGGGCGTACAATGAGCAGTTCTTC
cdr3_aa: CASSEFPGAYNEQFF
v_call: TRBV25-1
j_call: TRBJ2-1
d_call: .
clone_size: few

cdr3_nt: TGCGCCAGCAGCCTTGACAGGGGCATGGACGAGCAGTACTTC
cdr3_aa: CASSLDRGMDEQYF
v_call: TRBV5-1
j_call: TRBJ2-7
d_call: TRBD1
clone_size: few

cdr3_nt: TGCGCCAGCAGCCAAGTAGGGTCTAAAGGCAACATTCAGTACTTC
cdr3_aa: CASSQVGSKGNIQYF
v_call: TRBV4-1
j_call: TRBJ2-4
d_call: .
clone_size: few

cdr3_nt: TGTGCCAGCAGCAAAGGGGACGGACCCACCTACGAGCAGTACTTC
cdr3_aa: CASSKGDGPTYEQYF
v_call: TRBV21-1
j_call: TRBJ2-7
d_call: .
clone_size: once

cdr3_nt: TGTGCCAGTGGCGGGAATAGTGGAAACACCATATATTTT
cdr3_aa: CASGGNSGNTIYF
v_call: TRBV2
j_call: TRBJ1-3
d_call: .
clone_size: few

cdr3_nt: TGTGCCAGCAGCCCGGACAGGTGGAATTCACCCCTCCACTTT
cdr3_aa: CASSPDRWNSPLHF
v_call: TRBV2
j_call: TRBJ1-6
d_call: TRBD1
clone_size: once

cdr3_nt: TGTGCCAGCAGCCCCAGTCCTAGCGGGGGCCACTCGAACACCGGGGAGCTGTTTTTT
cdr3_aa: CASSPSPSGGHSNTGELFF
v_call: TRBV7-3
j_call: TRBJ2-2
d_call: TRBD2
clone_size: .

cdr3_nt: TGTGCCAGCAGATTACTCGAAGACGGGGAGCTGTTTTTT
cdr3_aa: CASRLLEDGELFF
v_call: TRBV2
j_call: TRBJ2-2
d_call: .
clone_size: .

cdr3_nt: TGTGCCAGCCGGGACAGAGACTATGGCTACACCTTC
cdr3_aa: CASRDRDYGYTF
v_call: TRBV6-5
j_call: TRBJ1-2
d_call: TRBD1
clone_size: few

cdr3_nt: TGTGCCATCAGTGCGGGGGGTATAGTTACTGAGACCCAGTACTTC
cdr3_aa: CAISAGGIVTETQYF
v_call: TRBV10-3
j_call: TRBJ2-5
d_call: TRBD2
clone_size: .

cdr3_nt: TGTGCCAGCAGTCACAGGGGTGTAGAGCAGTTCTTC
cdr3_aa: CASSHRGVEQFF
v_call: TRBV6-5
j_call: TRBJ2-1
d_call: TRBD1
clone_size: once

cdr3_nt: TGTGCCAGTACCTACAGCATTAGGGACACCGGGGAGCTGTTTTTT
cdr3_aa: CASTYSIRDTGELFF
v_call: TRBV19
j_call: TRBJ2-2
d_call: .
clone_size: .

cdr3_nt: TGTGCCAGCAGCCAAATGAACTCGCCGAGGGGAGAGACCCAGTACTTC
cdr3_aa: CASSQMNSPRGETQYF
v_call: TRBV4-2
j_call: TRBJ2-5
d_call: .
clone_size: few

cdr3_nt: TGTGCCAGCAGCCAACCTAGCGGGGGGCCTACGATGGACACCGGGGAGCTGTTTTTT
cdr3_aa: CASSQPSGGPTMDTGELFF
v_call: TRBV4-2
j_call: TRBJ2-2
d_call: TRBD2
clone_size: .

cdr3_nt: .
cdr3_aa: CTSSQVFGAGAVGTGELFF
v_call: TRBV1
j_call: TRBJ2-2
d_call: .
clone_size: .

cdr3_nt: TGTGCCAGCAGCGACCGGGGGGGGCGGCTCGAGCAGTACTTC
cdr3_aa: CASSDRGGRLEQYF
v_call: TRBV2
j_call: TRBJ2-7
d_call: TRBD2
clone_size: few

cdr3_nt: TGCAGCGTTGAAGATCACCCGCAAGAGACCCAGTACTTC
cdr3_aa: CSVEDHPQETQYF
v_call: TRBV29-1
j_call: TRBJ2-5
d_call: .
clone_size: .

cdr3_nt: TGTGCCAGCAGCTTTCAGCCAGGGTTTGGAAACACCATATATTTT
cdr3_aa: CASSFQPGFGNTIYF
v_call: TRBV7-2
j_call: TRBJ1-3
d_call: .
clone_size: .

cdr3_nt: TGTGCCAGCAGTTTAAATCCCAGGACCGCAGGGGGAAGAGATACGCAGTATTTT
cdr3_aa: CASSLNPRTAGGRDTQYF
v_call: TRBV27
j_call: TRBJ2-3
d_call: TRBD1
clone_size: .

cdr3_nt: TGTGCCTGGAGTGTAAGAGGCCCCCTCGGCTCGCCCCTCCACTTT
cdr3_aa: CAWSVRGPLGSPLHF
v_call: TRBV30
j_call: TRBJ1-6
d_call: .
clone_size: .

cdr3_nt: TGTGCCTTGGCGGGGGAAATAAACACAGATACGCAGTATTTT
cdr3_aa: CALAGEINTDTQYF
v_call: TRBV10-3
j_call: TRBJ2-3
d_call: TRBD2
clone_size: .

cdr3_nt: TGTGCCAGCAGTTTATTCCCCTTGACTAGCGGGAGGTGGAATACGCAGTATTTT
cdr3_aa: CASSLFPLTSGRWNTQYF
v_call: TRBV28
j_call: TRBJ2-3
d_call: TRBD2
clone_size: .

cdr3_nt: TGTGCCAGCAGCTCCGGGACAGGGGTGTACGAGCAGTACTTC
cdr3_aa: CASSSGTGVYEQYF
v_call: TRBV7-8
j_call: TRBJ2-7
d_call: TRBD1
clone_size: .